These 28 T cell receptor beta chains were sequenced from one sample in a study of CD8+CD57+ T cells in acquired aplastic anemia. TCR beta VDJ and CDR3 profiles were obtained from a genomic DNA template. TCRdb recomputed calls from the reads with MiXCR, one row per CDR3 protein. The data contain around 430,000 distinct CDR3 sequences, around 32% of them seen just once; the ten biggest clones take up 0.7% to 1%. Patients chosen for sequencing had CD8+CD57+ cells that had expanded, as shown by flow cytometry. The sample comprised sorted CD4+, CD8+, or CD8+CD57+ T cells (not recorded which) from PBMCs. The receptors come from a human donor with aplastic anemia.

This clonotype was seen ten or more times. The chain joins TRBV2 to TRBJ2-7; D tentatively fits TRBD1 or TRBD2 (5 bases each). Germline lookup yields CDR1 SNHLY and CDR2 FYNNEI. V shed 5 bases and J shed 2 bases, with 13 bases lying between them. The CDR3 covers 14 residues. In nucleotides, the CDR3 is TGTGCCAGCAGTCTCCGGGACGGAGCCTACGAGCAGTACTTC. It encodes CASSLRDGAYEQYF.

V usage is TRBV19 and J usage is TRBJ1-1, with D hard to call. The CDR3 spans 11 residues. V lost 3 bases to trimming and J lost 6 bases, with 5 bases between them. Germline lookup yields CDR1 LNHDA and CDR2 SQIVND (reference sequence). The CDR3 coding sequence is TGTGCCAGTAGTATCGGGCCTGAAGCTTTCTTT. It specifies CASSIGPEAFF.

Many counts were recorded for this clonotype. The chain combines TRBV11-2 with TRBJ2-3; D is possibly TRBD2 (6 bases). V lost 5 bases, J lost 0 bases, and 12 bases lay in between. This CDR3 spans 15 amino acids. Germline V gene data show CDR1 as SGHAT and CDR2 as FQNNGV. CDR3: CASSPGLASTDTQYF. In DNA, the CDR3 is TGTGCCAGCAGCCCAGGCCTAGCGAGCACAGATACGCAGTATTTT.

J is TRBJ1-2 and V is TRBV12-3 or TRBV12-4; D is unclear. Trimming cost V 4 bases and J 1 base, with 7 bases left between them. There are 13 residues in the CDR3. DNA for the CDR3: TGTGCCAGCAGTTCTGGCAGTAACTATGGCTACACCTTC. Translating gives CASSSGSNYGYTF.

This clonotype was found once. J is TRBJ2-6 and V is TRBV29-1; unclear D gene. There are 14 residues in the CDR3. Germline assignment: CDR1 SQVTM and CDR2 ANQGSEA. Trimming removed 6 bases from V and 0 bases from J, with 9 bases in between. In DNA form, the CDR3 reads TGCAGCGTCGAACAGTTCTCTGGGGCCAACGTCCTGACTTTC. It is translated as CSVEQFSGANVLTF.

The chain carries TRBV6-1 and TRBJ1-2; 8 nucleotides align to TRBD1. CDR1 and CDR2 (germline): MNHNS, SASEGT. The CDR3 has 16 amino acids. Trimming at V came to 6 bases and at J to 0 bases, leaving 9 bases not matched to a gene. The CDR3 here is CASRRRQGTSNYGYTF. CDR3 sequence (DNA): TGTGCCAGCAGACGTAGACAGGGGACTTCTAACTATGGCTACACCTTC.

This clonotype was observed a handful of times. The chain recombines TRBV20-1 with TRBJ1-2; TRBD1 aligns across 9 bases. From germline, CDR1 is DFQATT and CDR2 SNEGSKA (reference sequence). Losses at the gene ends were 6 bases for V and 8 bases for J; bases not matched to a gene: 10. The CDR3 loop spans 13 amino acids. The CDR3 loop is CSAKTQGAGGYTF. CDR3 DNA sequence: TGCAGTGCGAAAACACAGGGGGCTGGAGGCTACACCTTC.

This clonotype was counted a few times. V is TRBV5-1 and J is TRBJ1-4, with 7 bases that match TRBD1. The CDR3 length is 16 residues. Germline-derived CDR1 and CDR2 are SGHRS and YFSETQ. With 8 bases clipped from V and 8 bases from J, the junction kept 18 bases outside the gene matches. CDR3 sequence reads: CASRQPSAGGIEKLFF. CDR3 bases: TGCGCCAGTCGTCAACCAAGTGCAGGGGGAATCGAAAAACTGTTTTTT.

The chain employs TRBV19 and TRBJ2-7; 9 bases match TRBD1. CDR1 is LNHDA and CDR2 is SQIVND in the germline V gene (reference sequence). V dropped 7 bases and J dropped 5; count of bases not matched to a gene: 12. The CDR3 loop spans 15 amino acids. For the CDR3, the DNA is TGTGCCAGTATGGGGACCGGGACAGGGCTCAACGAGCAGTACTTC. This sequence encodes CASMGTGTGLNEQYF.

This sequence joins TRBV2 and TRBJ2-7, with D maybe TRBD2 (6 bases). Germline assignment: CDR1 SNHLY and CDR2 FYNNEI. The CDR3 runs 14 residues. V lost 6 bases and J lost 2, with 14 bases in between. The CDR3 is CASSPGTFPYEQYF. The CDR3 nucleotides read TGTGCCAGCAGCCCAGGGACTTTTCCCTACGAGCAGTACTTC.

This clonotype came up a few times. The CDR3: CASGRESTGRKWDTEAFF. CDR3 nucleotides: TGTGCCAGCGGGAGAGAGTCGACAGGGCGTAAGTGGGACACTGAAGCTTTCTTT. The chain carries TRBV19 and TRBJ1-1; 7 positions match TRBD1. CDR1 is LNHDA, CDR2 SQIVND, per germline (reference sequence). The J segment lost 3 bases and the V segment lost 9 bases, leaving 22 bases of the junction unmatched. The CDR3 loop spans 18 amino acids.

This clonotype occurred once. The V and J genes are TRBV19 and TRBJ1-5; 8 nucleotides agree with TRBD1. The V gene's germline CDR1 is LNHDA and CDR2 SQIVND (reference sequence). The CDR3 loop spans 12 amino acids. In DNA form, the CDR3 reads TGTGCGACGGACAGGGTGGTTCAGCCCCAGCATTTT. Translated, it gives CATDRVVQPQHF.

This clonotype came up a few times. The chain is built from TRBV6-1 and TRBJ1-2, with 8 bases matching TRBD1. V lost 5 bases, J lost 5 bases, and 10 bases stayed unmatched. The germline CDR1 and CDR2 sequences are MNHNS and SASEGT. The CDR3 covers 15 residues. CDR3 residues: CASSPMTGVWYGYTF. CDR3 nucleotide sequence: TGTGCCAGCAGTCCGATGACAGGGGTCTGGTATGGCTACACCTTC.

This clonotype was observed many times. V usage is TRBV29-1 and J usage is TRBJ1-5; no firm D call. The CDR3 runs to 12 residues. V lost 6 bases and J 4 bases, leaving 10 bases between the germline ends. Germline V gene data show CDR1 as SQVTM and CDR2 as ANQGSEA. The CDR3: CSVGVGNQPQHF. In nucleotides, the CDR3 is TGCAGCGTGGGTGTCGGAAATCAGCCCCAGCATTTT.

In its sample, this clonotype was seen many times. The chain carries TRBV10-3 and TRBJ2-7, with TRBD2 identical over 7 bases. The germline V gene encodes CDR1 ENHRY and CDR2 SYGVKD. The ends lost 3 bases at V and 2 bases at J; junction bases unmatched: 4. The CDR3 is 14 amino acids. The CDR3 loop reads CAISERGGTYEQYF. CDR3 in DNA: TGTGCCATCAGTGAAAGGGGAGGGACCTACGAGCAGTACTTC.

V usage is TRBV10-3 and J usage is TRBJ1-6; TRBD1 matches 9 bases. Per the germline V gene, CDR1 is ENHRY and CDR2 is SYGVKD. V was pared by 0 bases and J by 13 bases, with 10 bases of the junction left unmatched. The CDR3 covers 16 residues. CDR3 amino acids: CAISESRQGTGSPLHF. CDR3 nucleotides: TGTGCCATCAGTGAGTCTCGACAGGGGACAGGGTCGCCCCTCCACTTT.

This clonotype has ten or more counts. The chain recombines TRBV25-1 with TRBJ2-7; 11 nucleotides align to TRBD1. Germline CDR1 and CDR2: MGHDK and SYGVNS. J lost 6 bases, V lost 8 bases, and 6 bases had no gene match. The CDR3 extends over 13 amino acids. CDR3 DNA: TGTGCCAGCTTGGGACAGGGGGTGGTCGAGCAGTACTTC. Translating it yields CASLGQGVVEQYF.

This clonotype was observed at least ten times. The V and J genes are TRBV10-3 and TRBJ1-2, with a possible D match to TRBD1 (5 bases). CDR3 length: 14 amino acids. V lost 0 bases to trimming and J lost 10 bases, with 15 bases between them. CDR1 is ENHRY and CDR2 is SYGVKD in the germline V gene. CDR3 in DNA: TGTGCCATCAGTGAGTCTGGAGGGGTAGGAGTCTACACCTTC. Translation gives CAISESGGVGVYTF.

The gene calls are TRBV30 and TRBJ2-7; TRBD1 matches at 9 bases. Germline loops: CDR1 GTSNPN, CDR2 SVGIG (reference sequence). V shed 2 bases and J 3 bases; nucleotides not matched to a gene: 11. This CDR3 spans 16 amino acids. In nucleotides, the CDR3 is TGTGCCTGGAGTTTAAAGCCGGGACAGGGACACTACGAGCAGTACTTC. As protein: CAWSLKPGQGHYEQYF.

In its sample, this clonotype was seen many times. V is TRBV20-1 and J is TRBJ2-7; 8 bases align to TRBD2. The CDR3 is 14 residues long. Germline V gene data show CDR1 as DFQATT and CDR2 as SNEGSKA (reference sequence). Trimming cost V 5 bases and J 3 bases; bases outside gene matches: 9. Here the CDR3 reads CSAWTSPGDYEQYF. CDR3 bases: TGCAGTGCTTGGACTAGCCCGGGAGACTACGAGCAGTACTTC.

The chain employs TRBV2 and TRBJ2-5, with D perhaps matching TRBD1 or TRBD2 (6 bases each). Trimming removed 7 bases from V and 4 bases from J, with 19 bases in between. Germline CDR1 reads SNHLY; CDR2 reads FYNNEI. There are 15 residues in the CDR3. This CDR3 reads CASTQRGGPGETQYF. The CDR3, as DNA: TGTGCCAGCACCCAAAGAGGGGGGCCCGGAGAGACCCAGTACTTC. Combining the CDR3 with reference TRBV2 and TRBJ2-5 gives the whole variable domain EPEVTQTPSHQVTQMGQEVILRCVPISNHLYFYWYRQILGQKVEFLVSFYNNEISEKSEIFDDQFSVERPDGSNFTLKIRSTKLEDSAMYFCASTQRGGPGETQYFGPGTRLLVL.

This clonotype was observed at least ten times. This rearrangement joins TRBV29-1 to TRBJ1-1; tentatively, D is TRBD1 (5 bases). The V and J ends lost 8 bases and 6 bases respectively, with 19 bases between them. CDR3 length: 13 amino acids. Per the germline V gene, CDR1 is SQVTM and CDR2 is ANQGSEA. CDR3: CSHTITGGAEAFF. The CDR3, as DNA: TGCAGCCATACGATTACAGGTGGGGCTGAAGCTTTCTTT.

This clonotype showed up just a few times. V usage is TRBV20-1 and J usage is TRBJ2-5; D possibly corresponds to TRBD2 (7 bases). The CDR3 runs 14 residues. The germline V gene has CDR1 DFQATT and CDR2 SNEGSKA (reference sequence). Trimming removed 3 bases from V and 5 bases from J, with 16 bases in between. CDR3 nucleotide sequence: TGCAGTGCTAGCCCAACGTGGGGGGGCGAGACCCAGTACTTC. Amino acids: CSASPTWGGETQYF.

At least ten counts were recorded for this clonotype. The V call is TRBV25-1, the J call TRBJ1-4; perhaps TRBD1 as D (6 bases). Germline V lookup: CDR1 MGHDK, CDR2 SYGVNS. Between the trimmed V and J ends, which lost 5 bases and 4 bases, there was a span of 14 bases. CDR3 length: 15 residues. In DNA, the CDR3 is TGTGCCAGCAGTAACACAGGGTCCCTTAATGAAAAACTGTTTTTT. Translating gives CASSNTGSLNEKLFF.

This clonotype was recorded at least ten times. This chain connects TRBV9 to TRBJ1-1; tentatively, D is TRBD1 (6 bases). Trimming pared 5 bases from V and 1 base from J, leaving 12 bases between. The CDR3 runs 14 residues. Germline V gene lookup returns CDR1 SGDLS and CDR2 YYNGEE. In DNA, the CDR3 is TGTGCCAGCAGTGCTCCGGGACAGAACACTGAAGCTTTCTTT. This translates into CASSAPGQNTEAFF.

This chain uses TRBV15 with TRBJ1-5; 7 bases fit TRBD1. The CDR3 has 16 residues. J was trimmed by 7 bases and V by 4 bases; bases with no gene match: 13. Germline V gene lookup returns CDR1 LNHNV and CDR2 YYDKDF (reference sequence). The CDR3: CATSTAGQSRDQPQHF. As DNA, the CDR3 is TGTGCCACCAGCACGGCGGGACAGTCAAGGGACCAGCCCCAGCATTTT.

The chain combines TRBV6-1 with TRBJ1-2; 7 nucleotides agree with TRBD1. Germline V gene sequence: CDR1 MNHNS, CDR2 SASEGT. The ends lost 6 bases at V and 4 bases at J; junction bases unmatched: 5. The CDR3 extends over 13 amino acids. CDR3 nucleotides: TGTGCCAGCAGCAAGACAGGGTTCTATGGCTACACCTTC. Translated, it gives CASSKTGFYGYTF.

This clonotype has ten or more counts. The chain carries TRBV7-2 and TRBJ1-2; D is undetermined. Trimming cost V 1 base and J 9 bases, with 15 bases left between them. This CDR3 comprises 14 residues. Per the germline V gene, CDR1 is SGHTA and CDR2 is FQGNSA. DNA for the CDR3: TGTGCCAGCAGCTTAGAGTACCCCCACAGCCGCTACACCTTC. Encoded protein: CASSLEYPHSRYTF. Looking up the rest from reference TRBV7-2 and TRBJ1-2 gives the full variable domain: GAGVSQSPSNKVTEKGKDVELRCDPISGHTALYWYRQSLGQGLEFLIYFQGNSAPDKSGLPSDRFSAERTGGSVSTLTIQRTQQEDSAVYLCASSLEYPHSRYTFGSGTRLTVV.